This entry lists 20 T cell receptor beta chains sequenced from one sample in a study of CDR3 diversity in severe acne. Each CDR3 protein gets one entry after TCRdb re-called the PCR reads with MiXCR. The table has 97,000 or so distinct CDR3 sequences, roughly 51% seen once. The sequenced material came from blood. The receptors shown here come from a male donor with acne.

This clonotype has only a few counts. The CDR3 region is CASSIGLSTNEKLFF. The CDR3 bases are TGTGCCAGTAGTATTGGGTTGTCAACTAATGAAAAACTGTTTTTT. The chain links TRBV19 to TRBJ1-4, with unresolved D. Between the trimmed V and J ends, which lost 3 bases and 0 bases, there was a span of 8 bases. The CDR3 has 15 amino acids. Germline V gives CDR1 LNHDA, CDR2 SQIVND (reference sequence).

The chain couples TRBV20-1 to TRBJ2-7, with D possibly matching TRBD2 (6 bases). CDR1 is DFQATT, CDR2 SNEGSKA, per germline (reference sequence). This CDR3 has 10 residues. The CDR3 reads CSHGTSEQYF. DNA of the CDR3: TGCAGCCACGGGACTTCCGAGCAGTACTTC.

This clonotype was found a few times. The J gene is TRBJ2-7, the V gene TRBV13; D call uncertain. The length of the CDR3 is 14 residues. Germline lookup yields CDR1 PRHDT and CDR2 FYEKMQ (reference sequence). Trimming stripped 3 bases from V and 3 bases from J, with 12 bases between. This chain's CDR3 is CASSFTGSGYEQYF. DNA for the CDR3: TGTGCCAGCAGCTTTACCGGGTCTGGCTACGAGCAGTACTTC.

The V call is TRBV20-1, the J call TRBJ2-1; TRBD2 matches 9 bases. This CDR3 has 17 residues. V shed 6 bases, J shed 8 bases, and the junction held 20 bases outside the gene matches. Germline-derived CDR1 and CDR2 are DFQATT and SNEGSKA (reference sequence). The chain's CDR3 is CSASSGLLAGGPHEQFF. The CDR3, as DNA: TGCAGTGCCAGCAGCGGTCTTCTGGCGGGAGGGCCCCATGAGCAGTTCTTC.

Regarding this clonotype: A much larger clonotype is one base distant, so this may be a read error. CDR3 region: CASSIGDCPLPQHF. Here the CDR3 DNA reads TGTGCCAGTAGTATAGGGGACTGCCCATTGCCCCAGCATTTT. The gene calls are TRBV19 and TRBJ1-5; a possible D gene is TRBD1 (5 bases). Trimming took off 1 base at V and 9 bases at J, with 13 bases between the two ends. The CDR3 extends over 14 amino acids. From germline, CDR1 is LNHDA and CDR2 SQIVND (reference sequence).

The gene calls are TRBV6-2 or TRBV6-3 and TRBJ2-2; 9 bases are a match to TRBD2. Per germline, CDR1 MNHEY and CDR2 SVGEGT. The CDR3 totals 17 residues. J was trimmed by 7 bases and V by 7 bases; bases with no gene match: 16. The CDR3 DNA is TGTGCCAGCACTCTCGGGACTAGCCGATCACAGGGCGGGGAGCTGTTTTTT. Residues: CASTLGTSRSQGGELFF.

This clonotype was detected ten times or more. The rearrangement uses TRBV28 and TRBJ1-2; D call uncertain. The germline V gene has CDR1 MDHEN and CDR2 SYDVKM. V gave up 4 bases and J gave up 2 bases, with 11 bases separating them. There are 14 residues in the CDR3. Written as DNA, the CDR3 is TGTGCCAGCAGTTCATCTTCGGGAAACTATGGCTACACCTTC. Amino acids: CASSSSSGNYGYTF.

CDR3 nucleotide sequence: TGTGCCAGCAACGGATATGAGCAGTTCTTC. This sequence encodes CASNGYEQFF. The chain carries TRBV2 and TRBJ2-5; D gene ambiguous. The closer fit of TRBJ2-1 to the DNA end suggests the J call may be wrong. The CDR3 runs 10 residues. Germline CDR1 and CDR2: SNHLY and FYNNEI.

The chain has TRBV19 and TRBJ1-4; 9 bases are a match to TRBD1. CDR1 is LNHDA, CDR2 SQIVND, per germline (reference sequence). V lost 6 bases, J lost 8 bases, and 10 bases stayed unmatched. This CDR3 comprises 15 residues. The CDR3 coding sequence is TGTGCCAGTAGGCGACCCGGGACAGGGTACGAAAAACTGTTTTTT. The encoded protein is CASRRPGTGYEKLFF.

This sequence joins TRBV2 and TRBJ1-5; D not certain. V was pared by 2 bases and J by 1 base, with 9 bases between. The CDR3 is made up of 15 amino acids. Germline assignment: CDR1 SNHLY and CDR2 FYNNEI. The DNA for the CDR3 is TGTGCCAGCAGTGAAAAGGTTTTAAGCAATCAGCCCCAGCATTTT. This encodes CASSEKVLSNQPQHF.

By its share, this clonotype is medium-sized (0.01 to 0.1%). This chain links TRBV20-1 with TRBJ2-7; TRBD1 matches 7 bases. Germline lookup yields CDR1 DFQATT and CDR2 SNEGSKA (reference sequence). The length of the CDR3 is 15 residues. J was trimmed by 4 bases and V by 3 bases; bases with no gene match: 12. CDR3 in amino acids: CSASVTGEANYEQYF. CDR3 DNA sequence: TGCAGTGCTAGTGTAACAGGGGAAGCTAATTACGAGCAGTACTTC.

The genes are TRBV5-6 and TRBJ1-1; D is undetermined. Between the trimmed V and J ends, which lost 4 bases and 7 bases, there was a span of 20 bases. The CDR3 sequence is 15 residues long. CDR1 SGHDT and CDR2 YYEEEE come from the germline V gene. In DNA form, the CDR3 reads TGTGCCAGCAGCCTAGGAGAGGCAGCGAGGAATGAAGCTTTCTTT. Its translation: CASSLGEAARNEAFF.

There are many counts of this clonotype. The rearrangement joins TRBV10-2 to TRBJ2-5; no firm D call. The CDR3 spans 12 residues. Germline CDR1 and CDR2: WSHSY and SAAADI. Trimming pared 2 bases from V and 4 bases from J, leaving 5 bases between. The CDR3 protein is CASSEGTETQYF. As DNA, the CDR3 is TGCGCCAGCAGTGAGGGCACAGAGACCCAGTACTTC.

A note on this clonotype: A clone one base away is much larger, so this may be a read error. The V and J genes are TRBV5-6 and TRBJ1-6, with no clear D. Germline V gene data show CDR1 as SGHDT and CDR2 as YYEEEE. The CDR3 sequence is 14 residues long. DNA for the CDR3: TGTGCCAGCAGGCCGACGACTGGGAATTTACCCCTCCACTTT. Amino acid sequence: CASRPTTGNLPLHF.

Of note for this clonotype: One junction end disagrees with the germline gene, perhaps due to a read error. The chain is built from TRBV2 and TRBJ2-2; TRBD1 agrees at 9 bases. Germline assignment: CDR1 SNHLY and CDR2 FYNNEI. This CDR3 region has 16 residues. CDR3 coding DNA: TGTGCGAGCAGCATGTCCTCCGGGACAGGGACCGGGGAGCTGTTTTTT. It is translated as CASSMSSGTGTGELFF.

V usage is TRBV11-2 and J usage is TRBJ2-5; unclear D gene. CDR3 size: 13 residues. CDR1 and CDR2 (germline): SGHAT, FQNNGV. Trimming removed 3 bases at V and 4 bases at J, with 9 bases between. The CDR3 DNA reads as TGTGCCAGCAGCTTGGGAACACGAGAGACCCAGTACTTC. Encoded protein: CASSLGTRETQYF. Complete variable domain (other parts from reference TRBV11-2 and TRBJ2-5): EAGVAQSPRYKIIEKRQSVAFWCNPISGHATLYWYQQILGQGPKLLIQFQNNGVVDDSQLPKDRFSAERLKGVDSTLKIQPAKLEDSAVYLCASSLGTRETQYFGPGTRLLVL.

The chain links TRBV24-1 to TRBJ1-1, with TRBD1 as a possible D gene (6 bases). Per germline, CDR1 KGHDR and CDR2 SFDVKD. V lost 4 bases and J 11 bases, leaving 10 bases between the germline ends. This CDR3 has 11 amino acids. CDR3 DNA: TGTGCCACCAGTGAGGGGGCGCGGGCTTTCTTT. Protein sequence: CATSEGARAFF.

This clonotype occurred a few times. The chain carries TRBV4-1 and TRBJ1-2, with 7 bases identical to TRBD1. In germline, CDR1 is MGHRA, CDR2 YSYEKL. This CDR3 comprises 13 residues. The junction had 7 bases not matched to a gene; V was cut back by 5 bases and J by 7 bases. CDR3 bases: TGCGCCAGCAGCTGGACAGGAACGGGTGGCTACACCTTC. Translation gives CASSWTGTGGYTF.

This clonotype has only a few counts. The V gene is TRBV4-3, the J gene TRBJ2-5; 11 nucleotides align to TRBD2. Germline CDR1 and CDR2: LGHNA and YSLEER. The junction had 7 bases not matched to a gene; V was cut back by 0 bases and J by 4 bases. The CDR3 totals 17 residues. CDR3 in DNA: TGCGCCAGCAGCCAAGAGGCTAGCGGGGGGCAATCAGAGACCCAGTACTTC. It translates to CASSQEASGGQSETQYF.

This clonotype was counted ten times or more. The chain combines TRBV25-1 with TRBJ1-2; D might be TRBD1 (5 bases). Germline V gene lookup returns CDR1 MGHDK and CDR2 SYGVNS. The germline V and J ends were trimmed by 6 bases and 4 bases, with 18 bases remaining between them. The CDR3 totals 15 residues. CDR3 nucleotide sequence: TGTGCCAGCAGCTTCCCCGGGGCAGGATCCTATGGCTACACCTTC. The encoded protein is CASSFPGAGSYGYTF.